This T cell receptor (beta chain) is from a study of T-cell reconstitution after alpha-beta-depleted transplantation in children. Study-wide results and limits: A year post-transplant, T-cell counts and diversity derived mostly from newly produced T cells. Two months or so post-transplant, alpha-beta T cells reportedly derived from several hundred expanded graft clones. Surviving recipient T cells and thymic progenitors produced the high day-60 TCRbeta diversity seen in some patients.

The library targeted TCRbeta and was prepared with unique molecular identifiers. Via MiXCR, TCRdb re-called the PCR reads, giving one row per CDR3 protein. The data contain about 200,000 distinct CDR3 sequences, roughly 6.6% of them singletons. This clonotype showed up many times. Its antigen is not known. The CDR3 is 14 amino acids. V was shortened by 3 bases and J by 4 bases, with 13 bases between the two germline ends. Per the germline V gene, CDR1 is LGHNA and CDR2 is YSLEER. The sequence was collected from a boy between 2 and 15 years old with acute lymphoblastic leukemia, due to receive a stem cell transplant. The sequencing here drew on PBMCs, taken before TCRalphabeta/CD19-depleted stem cell transplant. The gene calls are TRBV4-3 and TRBJ2-7; the D gene is possibly TRBD1 (6 bases). CDR3 in amino acids: CASSHSSGQYEQYF. The CDR3 nucleotides read TGCGCCAGCAGCCACTCAAGCGGACAGTACGAGCAGTACTTC.